These T cell receptor beta chains were read from a single sample in a study of CD8 T cells in ankylosing spondylitis. One entry per CDR3 protein, called by TCRdb with MiXCR from the 5' RACE reads. Of roughly 470,000 distinct CDR3 sequences in the sample, about 25% were seen once. Sequencing was performed on blood, either unsorted or a sorted T cell fraction (not recorded which). These receptors were taken from a male donor with ankylosing spondylitis. Each CDR3 is given with its conserved first and last residue.

>TRBV12-3/TRBV12-4|TRBJ1-1
CASSRRAMNTEAFF
>TRBV5-1|TRBJ2-5
CASRTGALQETQYF
>TRBV12-3/TRBV12-4|TRBJ2-6
CASSPRRSLITGSGANVLTF
>TRBV6-5|TRBJ2-5
CASSYRFGVQETQYF
>TRBV7-6|TRBJ2-1
CASASGQPKREQFF
>TRBV7-2|TRBJ2-3
CASSISGGPDTQYF
>TRBV7-9|TRBJ2-3
CTSSPGTSGRFADTQYF
>TRBV5-1|TRBJ2-1
CASSLVVGSEQFF
>TRBV7-2|TRBJ2-1
CASSLEATNWNEQFF
>TRBV4-2|TRBJ2-1
CASSQEYRSDNEQFF
>TRBV20-1|TRBJ2-5
CSAKKGQGAQETQYF
>TRBV11-2|TRBJ1-6
CASDTTGTPGRIYNSPLHF
>TRBV14|TRBJ2-3
CASSSGTSSTQYF
>TRBV7-2|TRBJ1-5
CASSLAYTRSPNQPQHF
>TRBV27|TRBJ2-2
CASSTTRGRVGELFF
>TRBV29-1|TRBJ2-3
CSVDPEGVGTDTQYF
>TRBV5-4|TRBJ2-3
CASSVLAGGNTQYF
>TRBV10-3|TRBJ2-1
CAISEIDNEQFF
>TRBV6-5|TRBJ1-2
CASSYSPGVDYGYTF
>TRBV7-2|TRBJ1-2
CASRVTATSYGYTF
>TRBV15|TRBJ1-2
CATSRDRVGYGYTF
>TRBV14|TRBJ1-1
CASSQVRGARTEAFF
>TRBV19|TRBJ2-3
CASSPESRRTQYF
>TRBV5-1|TRBJ1-3
CASSLGGGGSGNTIYF
>TRBV18|TRBJ1-5
CASSPGQGLAGDLAQHF
>TRBV12-3/TRBV12-4|TRBJ1-5
CASSFRSQPQHF
>TRBV20-1|TRBJ1-1
CSARVDRGNFHTEAFF
>TRBV7-2|TRBJ2-7
CASSLGGGYSYEQYF
>TRBV7-2|TRBJ1-2
CASSFQGLDYGYTF
>TRBV5-1|TRBJ1-1
CASSSIQGARTEAFF
>TRBV5-1|TRBJ2-2
CASSLRETSNTGELFF
>TRBV6-1|TRBJ2-1
CASSEASSGVYNEQFF
>TRBV20-1|TRBJ2-3
CSASLGTGGRDTQYF
>TRBV5-1|TRBJ2-2
CASSLVRVAGELFF
>TRBV14|TRBJ2-1
CASSPQKGSNLGDEQFF
>TRBV5-1|TRBJ2-2
CASSLEGNTGELFF
>TRBV6-1|TRBJ2-2
CASQASGNTGELFF
>TRBV11-2|TRBJ2-3
CASSPSYTQYF
>TRBV20-1|TRBJ2-1
CSARDPGGRANEQFF
>TRBV13|TRBJ1-1
CASSFQNRGQTEAFF
>TRBV15|TRBJ2-3
CATSREVGGGADTQYF
>TRBV4-2|TRBJ2-3
CASSLASGIADTQYF
>TRBV2|TRBJ1-2
CASSEANLLNYGYTF
>TRBV10-3|TRBJ1-5
CAISGEGTDSNQPQHF
>TRBV12-3/TRBV12-4|TRBJ2-5
CASSLGLAGSMTQYF
>TRBV2|TRBJ1-5
CASSVGLNSNQPQHF
>TRBV24-1|TRBJ2-6
CATSRGGPLSLGANVLTF
>TRBV5-1|TRBJ2-1
CASSYGLTYNEQFF
>TRBV20-1|TRBJ2-1
CSAAGDSGRNEQFF